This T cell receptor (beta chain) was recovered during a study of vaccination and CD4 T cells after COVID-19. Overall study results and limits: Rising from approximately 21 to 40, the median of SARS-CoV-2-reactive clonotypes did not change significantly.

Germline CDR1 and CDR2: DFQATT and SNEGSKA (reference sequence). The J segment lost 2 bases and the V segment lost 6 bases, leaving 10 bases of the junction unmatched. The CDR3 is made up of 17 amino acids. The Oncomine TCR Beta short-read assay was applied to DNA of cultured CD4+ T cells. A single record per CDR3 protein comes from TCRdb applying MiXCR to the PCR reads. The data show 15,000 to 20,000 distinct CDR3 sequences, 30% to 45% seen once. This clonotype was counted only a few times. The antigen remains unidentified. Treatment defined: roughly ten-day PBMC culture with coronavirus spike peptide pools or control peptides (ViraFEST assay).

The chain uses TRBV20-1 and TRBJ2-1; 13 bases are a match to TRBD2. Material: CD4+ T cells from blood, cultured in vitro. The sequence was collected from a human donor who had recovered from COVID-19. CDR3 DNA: TGCAGTGCAAACCCCGGACTAGCGGGGGCTACCTACAATGAGCAGTTCTTC. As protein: CSANPGLAGATYNEQFF.